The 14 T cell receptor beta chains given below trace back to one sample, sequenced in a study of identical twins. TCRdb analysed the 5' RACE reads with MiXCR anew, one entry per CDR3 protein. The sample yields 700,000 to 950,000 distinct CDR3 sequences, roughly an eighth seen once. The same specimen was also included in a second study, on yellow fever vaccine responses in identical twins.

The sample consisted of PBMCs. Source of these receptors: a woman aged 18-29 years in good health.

CDR3 amino acids: CASSMTGSSNEQFF. The DNA for the CDR3 is TGTGCCAGTAGTATGACAGGGTCATCCAATGAGCAGTTCTTC. This chain joins TRBV19 and TRBJ2-1; 7 nucleotides line up with TRBD1. Per the germline V gene, CDR1 is LNHDA and CDR2 is SQIVND (reference sequence). The CDR3 has 14 amino acids. V shed 3 bases, J shed 6 bases, and the junction held 5 bases outside the gene matches.

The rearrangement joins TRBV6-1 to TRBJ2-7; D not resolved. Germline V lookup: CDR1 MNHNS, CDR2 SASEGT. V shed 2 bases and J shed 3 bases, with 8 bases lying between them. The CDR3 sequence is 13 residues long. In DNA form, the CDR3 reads TGTGCCAGCAGTGAACAAGATAGCTACGAGCAGTACGTC. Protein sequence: CASSEQDSYEQYV.

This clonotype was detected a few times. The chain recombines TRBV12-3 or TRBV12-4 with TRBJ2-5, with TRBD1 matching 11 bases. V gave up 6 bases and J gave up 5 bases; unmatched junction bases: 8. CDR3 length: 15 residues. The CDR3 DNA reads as TGTGCCAGCAGACAGGACAGGGGGCTGGAGGAGACCCAGTACTTC. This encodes CASRQDRGLEETQYF.

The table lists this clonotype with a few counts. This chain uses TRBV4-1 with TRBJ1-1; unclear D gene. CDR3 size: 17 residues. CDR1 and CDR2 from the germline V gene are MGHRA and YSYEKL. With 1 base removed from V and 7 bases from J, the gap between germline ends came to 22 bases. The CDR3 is CASSQVKEARTAYEAFF. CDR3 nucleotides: TGCGCCAGCAGCCAAGTTAAGGAGGCACGGACGGCATATGAAGCTTTCTTT.

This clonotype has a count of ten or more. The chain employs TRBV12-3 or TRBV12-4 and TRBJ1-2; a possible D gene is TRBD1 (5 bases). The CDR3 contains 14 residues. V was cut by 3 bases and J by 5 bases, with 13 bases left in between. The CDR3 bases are TGTGCCAGCAGTTTCGGAGGGACTGGGTATGGCTACACCTTC. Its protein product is CASSFGGTGYGYTF.

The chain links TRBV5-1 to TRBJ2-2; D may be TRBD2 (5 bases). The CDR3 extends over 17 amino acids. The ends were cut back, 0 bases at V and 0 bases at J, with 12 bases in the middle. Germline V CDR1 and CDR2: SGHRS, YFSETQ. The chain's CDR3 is CASSLERVATNTGELFF. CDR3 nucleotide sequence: TGCGCCAGCAGCTTGGAGAGGGTTGCGACGAACACCGGGGAGCTGTTTTTT. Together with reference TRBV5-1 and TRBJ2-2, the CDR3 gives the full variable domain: KAGVTQTPRYLIKTRGQQVTLSCSPISGHRSVSWYQQTPGQGLQFLFEYFSETQRNKGNFPGRFSGRQFSNSRSEMNVSTLELGDSALYLCASSLERVATNTGELFFGEGSRLTVL.

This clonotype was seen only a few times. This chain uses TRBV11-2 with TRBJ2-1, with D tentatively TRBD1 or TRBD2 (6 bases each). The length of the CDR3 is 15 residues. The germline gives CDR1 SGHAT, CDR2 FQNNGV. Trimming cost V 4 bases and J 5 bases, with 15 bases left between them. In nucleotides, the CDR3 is TGTGCCAGCAGCTCTATTGGGGGGCCGAACAATGAGCAGTTCTTC. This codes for CASSSIGGPNNEQFF.

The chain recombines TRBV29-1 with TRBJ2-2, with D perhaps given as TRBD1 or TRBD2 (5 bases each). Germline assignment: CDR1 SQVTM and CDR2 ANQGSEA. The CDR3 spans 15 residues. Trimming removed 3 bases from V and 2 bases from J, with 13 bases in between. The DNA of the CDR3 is TGCAGCGTTGACCCGACCGGGGCAAACACCGGGGAGCTGTTTTTT. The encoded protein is CSVDPTGANTGELFF.

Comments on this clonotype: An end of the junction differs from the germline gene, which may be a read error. The CDR3 here is CSVEEFSTSREHFF. The CDR3 DNA reads TGCAGCGTTGAAGAGTTCTCGACTAGTCGTGAGCACTTCTTC. The chain couples TRBV29-1 to TRBJ2-1; weak D call: TRBD2 (6 bases). Per germline, CDR1 SQVTM and CDR2 ANQGSEA. The CDR3 spans 14 residues.

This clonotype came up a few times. CDR3 loop: CSARRGIDGYTF. CDR3 DNA sequence: TGCAGTGCTAGGCGAGGGATTGATGGCTACACCTTC. This sequence joins TRBV20-1 and TRBJ1-2; D is unresolved. V was cut by 3 bases and J by 6 bases, with 11 bases left in between. CDR1 is DFQATT, CDR2 SNEGSKA, per germline (reference sequence). CDR3 size: 12 residues.

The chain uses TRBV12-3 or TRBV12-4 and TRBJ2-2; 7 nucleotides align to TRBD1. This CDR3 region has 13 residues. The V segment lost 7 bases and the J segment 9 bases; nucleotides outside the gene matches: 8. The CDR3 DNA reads TGTGCCAGCAATTTCAGGGGGTTGCGGGAGCTGTTTTTT. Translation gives CASNFRGLRELFF.

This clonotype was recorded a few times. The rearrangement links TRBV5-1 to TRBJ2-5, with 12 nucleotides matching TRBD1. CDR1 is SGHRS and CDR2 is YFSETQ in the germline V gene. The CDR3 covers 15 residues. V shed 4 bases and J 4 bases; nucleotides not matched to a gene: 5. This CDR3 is CASSRWDRGPETQYF. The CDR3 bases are TGCGCCAGCAGCAGATGGGACAGGGGGCCAGAGACCCAGTACTTC.

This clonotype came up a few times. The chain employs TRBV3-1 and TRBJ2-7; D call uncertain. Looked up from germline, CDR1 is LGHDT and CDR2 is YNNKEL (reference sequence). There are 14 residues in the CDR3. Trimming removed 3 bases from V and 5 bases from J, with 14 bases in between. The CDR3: CASSHTWAQNEQYF. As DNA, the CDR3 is TGTGCCAGCAGCCATACTTGGGCTCAGAACGAGCAGTACTTC.

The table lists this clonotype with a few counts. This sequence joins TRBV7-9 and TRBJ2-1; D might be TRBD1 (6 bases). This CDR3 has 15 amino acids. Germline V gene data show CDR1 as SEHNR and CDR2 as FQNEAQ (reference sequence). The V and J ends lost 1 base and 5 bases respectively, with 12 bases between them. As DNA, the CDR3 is TGTGCCAGCAGCTTAGGAGTGGGACAAAACAATGAGCAGTTCTTC. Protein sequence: CASSLGVGQNNEQFF.